Listed below are T cell receptor beta chains from one sample, sequenced in a study of T cell responses to AZD1222 COVID-19 vaccine. Produced via immunoSEQ multiplex PCR; TCRdb's table is partial and in-frame only. The sample contains approximately 60,000 clones, roughly 84% of which appear only once. Sequences were derived from peripheral blood, sampled on day 0 of AZD1222 vaccination. These receptor sequences come from an adult in good health. The CDR3 runs from the conserved cysteine through the conserved F or W. D genes are given only for firm matches.

V gene,D gene,CDR3 length,J gene,CDR3 protein,CDR3 DNA
TRBV7-9,NA,12,TRBJ2-7,CASSFSMPEQYF,TGTGCCAGCAGCTTTAGCATGCCCGAGCAGTACTTC
TRBV5-1,NA,16,TRBJ1-4,CASSFFGSGTNEKLFF,TGCGCCAGCAGCTTTTTTGGGAGTGGCACTAATGAAAAACTGTTTTTT
TRBV27,NA,15,TRBJ2-5,CASSPSLGRSGTQYF,TGTGCCAGCAGTCCATCCTTGGGGAGGTCGGGGACCCAGTACTTC
TRBV5-1,NA,14,TRBJ1-1,CASSPLTGPSEAFF,TGCGCCAGCAGCCCCCTGACAGGCCCCTCTGAAGCTTTCTTT
TRBV15,TRBD2,21,TRBJ2-3,CATSRGQPGTSGSPSTDTQYF,TGTGCCACCAGCAGAGGGCAGCCCGGGACTAGCGGGTCCCCTAGCACAGATACGCAGTATTTT
TRBV7-9,TRBD1,13,TRBJ1-2,CASSFRTGHGYTF,TGTGCCAGCAGCTTCAGGACAGGGCATGGCTACACCTTC
TRBV9,NA,15,TRBJ2-6,CASSEAIRAANVLTF,TGTGCCAGCAGCGAGGCGATACGTGCGGCCAACGTCCTGACTTTC
TRBV19,NA,14,TRBJ1-6,CASRYRDEDSPLHF,TGTGCCAGTAGGTACCGGGACGAGGATTCACCCCTCCACTTT
TRBV25-1,TRBD2,17,TRBJ2-1,CASSESVVGLAHNEQFF,TGTGCCAGCAGTGAATCGGTTGTGGGACTAGCACACAATGAGCAGTTCTTC
TRBV9,NA,14,TRBJ2-7,CASSVEADTYEQYF,TGTGCCAGCAGCGTAGAGGCCGATACCTACGAGCAGTACTTC
TRBV11-3,NA,13,TRBJ2-7,CASSLEGGYEQYF,TGTGCCAGCAGCTTAGAAGGGGGATACGAGCAGTACTTC
TRBV18,NA,13,TRBJ1-1,CASSPPRSTEAFF,TGTGCCAGCTCACCTCCTAGAAGCACTGAAGCTTTCTTT
TRBV27,NA,14,TRBJ2-7,CASSFLTAPGEQYF,TGTGCCAGCAGTTTCCTAACAGCCCCCGGGGAGCAGTACTTC
TRBV18,NA,14,TRBJ1-1,CASSQQVLNTEAFF,TGTGCCAGCTCCCAACAGGTCCTCAACACTGAAGCTTTCTTT
TRBV3-1/TRBV3-2,NA,13,TRBJ1-3,CASSPSSGNTIYF,TGTGCCAGCAGCCCAAGCTCTGGAAACACCATATATTTT
TRBV11-2,NA,12,TRBJ1-2,CASQREGGGYTF,TGTGCCAGCCAACGCGAGGGTGGAGGCTACACCTTC
TRBV7-8,TRBD1,15,TRBJ1-2,CASSADRVEVYGYTF,TGTGCCAGCAGCGCAGACAGGGTCGAGGTCTATGGCTACACCTTC
TRBV7-2,NA,14,TRBJ2-2,CASSLEPNTGELFF,TGTGCCAGCAGCTTAGAGCCGAACACCGGGGAGCTGTTTTTT
TRBV6-5,NA,15,TRBJ2-7,CASTWRDGYSYEQYF,TGTGCCAGCACCTGGAGGGACGGATACTCCTACGAGCAGTACTTC
TRBV11-2,NA,14,TRBJ1-2,CASSLVSGIYGYTF,TGTGCCAGCAGCTTAGTTTCAGGGATCTATGGCTACACCTTC
TRBV6-1,NA,15,TRBJ2-3,CASSEVGGSTDTQYF,TGTGCCAGCAGTGAAGTGGGGGGAAGCACAGATACGCAGTATTTT
TRBV4-2,TRBD1,18,TRBJ2-7,CARPHHDWGTGKPYEQYF,TGTGCCCGCCCCCACCACGACTGGGGGACAGGCAAACCTTACGAGCAGTACTTC
TRBV6-5,TRBD2,12,TRBJ2-7,CASGPSGYEQYF,TGTGCCAGTGGCCCTAGCGGCTACGAGCAGTACTTC
TRBV4-1,TRBD1,14,TRBJ1-2,CASSQPGTGGGYTF,TGCGCCAGCAGCCAACCCGGGACAGGGGGTGGCTACACCTTC
TRBV3-1/TRBV3-2,TRBD1,15,TRBJ2-3,CASSPTGGQGDTQYF,TGTGCCAGCAGCCCGACAGGGGGACAAGGAGATACGCAGTATTTT
TRBV5-6,TRBD1,16,TRBJ1-1,CASKPLFRGRNTEAFF,TGTGCCAGCAAGCCCCTTTTCAGGGGGCGGAACACTGAAGCTTTCTTT
TRBV7-2,NA,16,TRBJ1-2,CASSPGAWRANYGYTF,TGTGCCAGCAGCCCGGGGGCTTGGAGAGCTAACTATGGCTACACCTTC
TRBV6-2/TRBV6-3,NA,13,TRBJ1-2,CASSIRTFYGYTF,TGTGCCAGCAGTATCAGGACCTTCTATGGCTACACCTTC
TRBV5-1,TRBD1,13,TRBJ2-7,CASSLDRGGEQYF,TGCGCCAGCAGCTTGGACAGGGGCGGCGAGCAGTACTTC
TRBV4-1,TRBD1,14,TRBJ1-2,CASTLARTGNGYTF,TGCGCCAGCACCCTAGCTCGGACAGGGAATGGCTACACCTTC